The 16 T cell receptor beta chains below all came from one sample that was sequenced in a study of shared clonotypes between healthy human individuals. TCRdb keeps only in-frame clones here, not all; method: immunoSEQ multiplex PCR. The sample holds under 600,000 clones, around 81% seen once. The sequencing input was PBMCs. These receptor sequences come from a woman aged 40 to 49 in good health. Some clones in this sample may be carry-over from other donors' samples.

In this sample, this clone turned up many times. CDR3 bases: TGTGCCAGCAGTGACCGGACGGACACAGATACGCAGTATTTT. As protein: CASSDRTDTDTQYF. This chain connects TRBV6-4 to TRBJ2-3, with D hard to call. The V and J ends lost 2 bases and 2 bases respectively, with 8 bases between them. The CDR3 extends over 14 amino acids. The germline V gene encodes CDR1 MRHNA and CDR2 SNTAGT.

The genes are TRBV20-1 and TRBJ2-3; no reliable D call. The CDR3 has 10 residues. Trimming took 2 bases from V and 6 from J, leaving 3 bases between them. The germline V gene encodes CDR1 DFQATT and CDR2 SNEGSKA (reference sequence). CDR3 DNA: TGCAGTGCTAGAAGGGATACGCAGTATTTT. The encoded protein is CSARRDTQYF.

The chain recombines TRBV5-1 with TRBJ1-1; D is undetermined. V lost 4 bases and J lost 2, with 12 bases in between. The CDR3 covers 14 residues. Germline V gene data show CDR1 as SGHRS and CDR2 as YFSETQ. In DNA, the CDR3 is TGCGCCAGCAGCCCGGCGACGGCTAACACTGAAGCTTTCTTT. Its protein is CASSPATANTEAFF.

V gene TRBV5-1 combines with J gene TRBJ1-2; TRBD1 might be the D (5 bases). There are 15 residues in the CDR3. V was pared by 3 bases and J by 0 bases, with 12 bases between. CDR1 and CDR2 (germline): SGHRS, YFSETQ. CDR3 amino acids: CASSSSTATNYGYTF. The CDR3 DNA reads as TGCGCCAGCAGCTCGTCGACAGCCACTAACTATGGCTACACCTTC.

This clone came up a few times. The chain employs TRBV5-1 and TRBJ2-5; D perhaps matches TRBD1 (5 bases). CDR1 and CDR2 from the germline V gene are SGHRS and YFSETQ. Trimming left V 0 bases short and J 1 base short, with 13 bases between. The CDR3 has 16 residues. The CDR3 coding sequence is TGCGCCAGCAGCTTGGGGCCCTCTGGGGCCCAAGAGACCCAGTACTTC. Translating gives CASSLGPSGAQETQYF.

The gene calls are TRBV19 and TRBJ2-1; 9 positions agree with TRBD1. The CDR3 totals 14 residues. CDR1 and CDR2 from the germline V gene are LNHDA and SQIVND (reference sequence). The trim removed 6 bases at V and 7 bases at J, leaving 7 bases unmatched. The CDR3 is CASRGQGPQNEQFF. Here the CDR3 DNA reads TGTGCCAGTAGGGGACAGGGCCCCCAGAATGAGCAGTTCTTC.

This sequence joins TRBV2 and TRBJ2-1, with TRBD2 matching 8 bases. CDR3 size: 17 residues. From germline, CDR1 is SNHLY and CDR2 FYNNEI. J gave up 2 bases and V 4 bases, and 10 bases lay outside the gene matches. The chain's CDR3 is CASSGRSGSGTYNEQFF. CDR3 DNA sequence: TGTGCCAGCAGTGGACGGAGCGGGAGTGGGACCTACAATGAGCAGTTCTTC.

This clone was counted a single time. The CDR3 loop reads CASSPPTRPNSAQYF. The CDR3 coding sequence is TGTGCCAGCAGCCCCCCTACGCGGCCCAATTCGGCCCAGTACTTC. V is TRBV7-2 and J is TRBJ2-5; the D is unclear. Trimming took off 5 bases at V and 9 bases at J, with 22 bases between the two ends. Germline lookup yields CDR1 SGHTA and CDR2 FQGNSA. The CDR3 sequence is 15 residues long.

The rearrangement joins TRBV9 to TRBJ1-2; possibly TRBD1 for D (5 bases). CDR1 is SGDLS, CDR2 YYNGEE, per germline. V was pared by 3 bases and J by 0 bases, with 18 bases between. This CDR3 is built from 17 residues. In DNA form, the CDR3 reads TGTGCCAGCAGCGGCGGAACGGGACGGAGAGCTAACTATGGCTACACCTTC. This gives the protein CASSGGTGRRANYGYTF.

The chain links TRBV9 to TRBJ1-3, with 8 bases identical to TRBD1. CDR1 is SGDLS and CDR2 is YYNGEE in the germline V gene. V shed 3 bases and J 7 bases; nucleotides not matched to a gene: 12. This CDR3 has 16 residues. The CDR3 reads CASSGLNRGGVNTIYF. For the CDR3, the DNA is TGTGCCAGCAGCGGACTTAACAGGGGGGGAGTGAACACCATATATTTT.

The chain combines TRBV5-1 with TRBJ2-7; 7 bases map to TRBD2. The CDR3 is 16 residues long. Looked up from germline, CDR1 is SGHRS and CDR2 is YFSETQ. Trimming at V came to 4 bases and at J to 4 bases, leaving 14 bases not matched to a gene. The CDR3, as DNA: TGCGCCAGCAGCAGGGAGTTGGTGGGAGGGAGTTACGAGCAGTACTTC. It codes for CASSRELVGGSYEQYF.

The gene calls are TRBV15 and TRBJ2-2, with D perhaps matching TRBD2 (5 bases). Trimming took off 1 base at V and 4 bases at J, with 10 bases between the two ends. The CDR3 has 15 amino acids. Germline CDR1 is LNHNV and CDR2 is YYDKDF (reference sequence). The CDR3 nucleotides read TGTGCCACCAGCAGAGGGTTTGCGGGCACCGGGGAGCTGTTTTTT. Translation: CATSRGFAGTGELFF.

The V and J genes are TRBV7-2 and TRBJ2-1, with D possibly being TRBD1 (6 bases). Between the trimmed V and J ends, which lost 4 bases and 3 bases, there was a span of 13 bases. CDR1 SGHTA and CDR2 FQGNSA come from the germline V gene. The CDR3 consists of 15 residues. The CDR3 nucleotides read TGTGCCAGCAGCTACCGACAGGCCCACTACAATGAGCAGTTCTTC. Amino acids: CASSYRQAHYNEQFF. Drawing the rest from reference TRBV7-2 and TRBJ2-1, the complete variable domain is GAGVSQSPSNKVTEKGKDVELRCDPISGHTALYWYRQSLGQGLEFLIYFQGNSAPDKSGLPSDRFSAERTGGSVSTLTIQRTQQEDSAVYLCASSYRQAHYNEQFFGPGTRLTVL.

This clone was observed a handful of times. The chain recombines TRBV4-2 with TRBJ1-2; D uncertain. This CDR3 has 16 residues. V was shortened by 0 bases and J by 2 bases, with 13 bases between the two germline ends. Germline CDR1 is LGHNA and CDR2 is YNFKEQ. The CDR3 DNA reads as TGTGCCAGCAGCCAAGATTGGGATCAGTCGAACTATGGCTACACCTTC. This sequence encodes CASSQDWDQSNYGYTF.

This clone was observed at least ten times. The chain employs TRBV5-4 and TRBJ1-1, with D possibly TRBD1 on 5 matching bases. Trimming removed 4 bases at V and 0 bases at J, with 7 bases between. This CDR3 is 13 amino acids long. The germline V gene encodes CDR1 SGHNT and CDR2 YYREEE (reference sequence). The CDR3 sequence: CASSTDMNTEAFF. In nucleotides, the CDR3 is TGTGCCAGCAGCACGGACATGAACACTGAAGCTTTCTTT. The full variable domain, in which reference TRBV5-4 and TRBJ1-1 provide the parts outside the CDR3, is ETGVTQSPTHLIKTRGQQVTLRCSSQSGHNTVSWYQQALGQGPQFIFQYYREEENGRGNFPPRFSGLQFPNYSSELNVNALELDDSALYLCASSTDMNTEAFFGQGTRLTVV.

This chain connects TRBV18 to TRBJ2-7; D tentatively reads TRBD1 or TRBD2 (5 bases each). The germline V gene encodes CDR1 KGHSH and CDR2 LQKENI. Deletions cut 3 bases from V and 5 bases from J, with 11 bases between. The CDR3 has 13 residues. CDR3 amino acids: CASSPAGDHEQYF. The DNA of the CDR3 is TGTGCCAGCTCACCGGCCGGGGACCACGAGCAGTACTTC. Based on the CDR3 plus reference TRBV18 and TRBJ2-7, the full variable domain is NAGVMQNPRHLVRRRGQEARLRCSPMKGHSHVYWYRQLPEEGLKFMVYLQKENIIDESGMPKERFSAEFPKEGPSILRIQQVVRGDSAAYFCASSPAGDHEQYFGPGTRLTVT.